The source of this TCR beta chain is a study of CD8+ T cells in alopecia areata. Study background: Each day, treated patients took oral tofacitinib twice, at 5 to 10 mg per dose.

Study results and caveats: TCRs were shared less clearly across patients than in mice, possibly for HLA-related reasons.

Comment on this clone: The antigen is undetermined.

cDNA reverse transcribed from extracted RNA served as the sequencing template. Here immunoSEQ multiplex PCR was the method, and the copy in TCRdb shows in-frame clones only, minus some. The sample holds 140,000 to 150,000 clones, about 89% seen once. Obtained from alopecia areata patients were lesional scalp punch biopsies along with peripheral blood. Trimming removed 3 bases at V and 7 bases at J, with 15 bases between. Germline V gives CDR1 SNHLY, CDR2 FYNNEI. The CDR3 covers 15 residues. The chain combines TRBV2 with TRBJ1-4; D remains ambiguous. This receptor was obtained from a human donor with alopecia areata. Sequenced here: CD8+ T cells sorted from blood, sampled at week 0. The CDR3 reads CASSEMASGGEKLFF. CDR3 nucleotides: TGTGCCAGCAGTGAGATGGCTTCGGGAGGTGAAAAACTGTTTTTT.